This entry is about one T cell receptor (beta chain). The specificity of this receptor is unknown. The data were taken from a study of human CD8 memory T cell subsets (dated by TCRdb to 2018 to 2021). In the study overall: TCRbeta repertoires of stem-like (TSTEM), progenitor exhausted-like (TPEX) and effector memory CD8+ T cell subsets were compared to assess their clonal relationships. TCRbeta repertoires were obtained from TSTEM, TPEX and effector memory subsets contributed by each of more than five donors.

The germline V gene provides CDR1 MNHEY and CDR2 SVGEGT. The CDR3 spans 13 residues, from the cysteine through the phenylalanine. Only the protein is on record. A Human TCR Profiling Kit was used to prepare UMI-labeled 5' RACE TCRbeta libraries. Every TCRbeta library was prepared in parallel, with the same number of PCR cycles used for all of the libraries. Turning to the authors' computational methods: The number of functional CDR3beta clonotypes in each TCRbeta library ranged from about 3,000 to 20,000. UMI extraction and consensus assembly used MIGEC 1.2.9, requiring at least three reads per UMI. In-frame CDR3beta repertoires were extracted with MiXCR 3.0.3. After each sample was downsampled to 42,000 randomly selected UMIs, diversity metrics were computed in VDJtools 1.2.1. Repertoire overlap metrics D, R and F2 were calculated in VDJtools for the top 3,000 clones of each sample pair. TCRdb reprocessed the public reads and reports one entry per CDR3 protein sequence, without DNA. The V and J calls and clone size come from TCRdb's table, not from the authors' own analysis. The sample table on file contains roughly 12,000 distinct CDR3 sequences. The ten largest clonotypes hold around 14% of the sample.

Density gradient separation was used to isolate peripheral blood mononuclear cells from buffy coats of healthy donors. The study enriched total CD8+ T cells through negative magnetic separation using EasySep or MojoSort CD8+ T cell isolation kits. An RNeasy Mini Kit was used to extract total RNA from duplicate vials of around 150,000 sorted CD8+ T cells per subset. PBMCs were used either fresh or after being cryopreserved in fetal bovine serum containing about 10% DMSO. CD8+ T cell subsets were sorted to purity by fluorescence-activated cell sorting on a FACSAria III. Study-wide findings and limitations: Normalized Shannon-Wiener diversity was similarly high in the TSTEM and TPEX subsets, while the effector memory subsets were comparatively less diverse. Based on Chao1 estimates, TSTEM subsets appeared to have greater repertoire diversity than TPEX subsets, which may reflect a broader range of specificities. Only TCRbeta chains were sequenced, and repertoire comparisons were based on roughly 6 donors, with testing performed by paired t-tests and Bonferroni correction. Clonotypes were shared with effector memory cells by both stem-like subsets, but only minimal overlap was found between TSTEM and TPEX repertoires, suggesting distinct antigen spectra.

The V and J genes are TRBV6-2 or TRBV6-3 and TRBJ2-7. The sequence was obtained from a human donor in good health. The sequencing input was CD8+ T cells from PBMCs. The CDR3 region: CASSSDSSYEQYF.